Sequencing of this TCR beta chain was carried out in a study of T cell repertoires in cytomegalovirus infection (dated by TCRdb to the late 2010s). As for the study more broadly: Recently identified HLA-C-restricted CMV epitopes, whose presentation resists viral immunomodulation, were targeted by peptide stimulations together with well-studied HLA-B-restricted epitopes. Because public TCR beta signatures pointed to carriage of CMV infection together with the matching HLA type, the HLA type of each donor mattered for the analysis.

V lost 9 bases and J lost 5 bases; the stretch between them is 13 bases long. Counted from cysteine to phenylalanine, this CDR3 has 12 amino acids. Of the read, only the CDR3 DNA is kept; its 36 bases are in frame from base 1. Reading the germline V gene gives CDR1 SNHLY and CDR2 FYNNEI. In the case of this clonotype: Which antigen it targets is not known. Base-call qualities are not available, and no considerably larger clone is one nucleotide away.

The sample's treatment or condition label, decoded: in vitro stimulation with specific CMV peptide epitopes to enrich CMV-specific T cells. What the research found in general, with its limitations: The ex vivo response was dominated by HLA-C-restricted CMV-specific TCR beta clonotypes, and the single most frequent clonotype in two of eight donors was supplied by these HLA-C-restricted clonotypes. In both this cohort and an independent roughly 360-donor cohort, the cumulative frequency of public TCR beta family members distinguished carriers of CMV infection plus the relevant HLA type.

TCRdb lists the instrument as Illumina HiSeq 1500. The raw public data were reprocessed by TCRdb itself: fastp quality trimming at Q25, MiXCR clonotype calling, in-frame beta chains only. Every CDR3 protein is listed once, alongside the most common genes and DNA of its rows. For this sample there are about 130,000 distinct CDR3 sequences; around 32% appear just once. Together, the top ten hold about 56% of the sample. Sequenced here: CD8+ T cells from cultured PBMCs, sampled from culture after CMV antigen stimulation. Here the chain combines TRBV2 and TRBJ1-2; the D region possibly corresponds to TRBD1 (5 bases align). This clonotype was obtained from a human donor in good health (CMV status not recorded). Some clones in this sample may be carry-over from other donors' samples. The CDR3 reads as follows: CASLGTLYGYTF. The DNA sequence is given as TGTGCCAGTCTCGGGACCCTTTATGGCTACACCTTC.